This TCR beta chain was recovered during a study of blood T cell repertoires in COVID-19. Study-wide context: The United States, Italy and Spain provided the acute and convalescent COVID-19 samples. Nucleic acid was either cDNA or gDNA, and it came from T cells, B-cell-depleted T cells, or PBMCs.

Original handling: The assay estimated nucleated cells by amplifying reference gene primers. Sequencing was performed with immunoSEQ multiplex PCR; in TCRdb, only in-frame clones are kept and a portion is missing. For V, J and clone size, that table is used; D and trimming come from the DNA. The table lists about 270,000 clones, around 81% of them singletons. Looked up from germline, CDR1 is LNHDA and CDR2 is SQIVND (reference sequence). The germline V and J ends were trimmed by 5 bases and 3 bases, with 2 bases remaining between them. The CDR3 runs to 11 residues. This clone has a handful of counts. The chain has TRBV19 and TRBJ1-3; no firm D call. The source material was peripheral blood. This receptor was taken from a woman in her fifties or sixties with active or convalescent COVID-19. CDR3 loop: CASSYGNTIYF. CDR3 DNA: TGTGCCAGTAGTTATGGAAACACCATATATTTT.